The 10 T cell receptor beta chains given below trace back to one sample, sequenced in a study of shared clonotypes between healthy human individuals. CD45RO-negative CD8 cells positively selected for CCR7 made up the naive population, which excluded terminally differentiated effector memory CD45RA+ cells. TCRdb's table, derived via immunoSEQ multiplex PCR, lists solely in-frame clones and lacks some. The table includes around 2,100,000 clones, over 85% detected once. The sequencing input was naive CD8+ T cells sorted from blood. Receptor source: a man between 18 and 29 years old in good health.

This chain joins TRBV27 and TRBJ2-5; D may be TRBD2 (6 bases). The CDR3 sequence is 14 residues long. Germline loops: CDR1 MNHEY, CDR2 SMNVEV (reference sequence). Trimming stripped 3 bases from V and 1 base from J, with 9 bases between. The CDR3 loop reads CASSLRGPQETQYF. In nucleotides, the CDR3 is TGTGCCAGCAGTTTGCGGGGACCCCAAGAGACCCAGTACTTC.

The chain links TRBV19 to TRBJ1-5; perhaps TRBD1 as D (5 bases). The CDR3 consists of 16 residues. With 2 bases removed from V and 6 bases from J, the gap between germline ends came to 17 bases. In germline, CDR1 is LNHDA, CDR2 SQIVND (reference sequence). CDR3 bases: TGTGCCAGTAGTATATACCAGGGAATTGGAGGTCAGCCCCAGCATTTT. Its protein product is CASSIYQGIGGQPQHF.

The gene calls are TRBV5-6 and TRBJ1-2; D perhaps matches TRBD1 (5 bases). Trimming shortened V by 7 bases and J by 3 bases, and 22 bases separated the two germline ends. Germline V gene data show CDR1 as SGHDT and CDR2 as YYEEEE. CDR3 size: 16 residues. Here the CDR3 reads CASGPLGREGDYGYTF. CDR3 nucleotide sequence: TGTGCCAGCGGACCGCTGGGAAGGGAAGGGGACTATGGCTACACCTTC.

J is TRBJ2-7 and V is TRBV5-5, with 9 bases matching TRBD1. The CDR3 is 15 residues long. Germline assignment: CDR1 SGHKS and CDR2 YYEKEE (reference sequence). The V segment lost 4 bases and the J segment 2 bases; nucleotides outside the gene matches: 7. As DNA, the CDR3 is TGTGCCAGCAGCGTCGGACAGGGGCGGACCTACGAGCAGTACTTC. Its translation is CASSVGQGRTYEQYF. The variable domain in full, with the rest retrieved from reference TRBV5-5 and TRBJ2-7, is DAGVTQSPTHLIKTRGQQVTLRCSPISGHKSVSWYQQVLGQGPQFIFQYYEKEERGRGNFPDRFSARQFPNYSSELNVNALLLGDSALYLCASSVGQGRTYEQYFGPGTRLTVT.

The J gene is TRBJ1-4, the V gene TRBV2; the D gene is possibly TRBD1 (6 bases). The CDR3 length is 18 residues. The germline V and J ends were trimmed by 2 bases and 3 bases, with 19 bases remaining between them. Germline lookup yields CDR1 SNHLY and CDR2 FYNNEI. The CDR3 reads CASSERGTAGAANEKLFF. DNA for the CDR3: TGTGCCAGCAGTGAAAGGGGGACCGCGGGGGCCGCTAATGAAAAACTGTTTTTT.

The chain recombines TRBV5-4 with TRBJ2-2, with TRBD1 as a possible D gene (5 bases). V lost 4 bases and J lost 6, with 16 bases in between. Germline loops: CDR1 SGHNT, CDR2 YYREEE (reference sequence). CDR3 length: 15 residues. CDR3 residues: CASSDSRDSPGELFF. The CDR3 DNA reads TGTGCCAGCAGCGATTCCAGGGATTCCCCCGGGGAGCTGTTTTTT.

About this clone: The identical CDR3 is also encoded by other nucleotide sequences in the sample. The V gene is TRBV30, the J gene TRBJ2-7; TRBD1 agrees at 7 bases. The CDR3 totals 12 residues. With 0 bases clipped from V and 6 bases from J, the junction kept 2 bases outside the gene matches. Germline CDR1 reads GTSNPN; CDR2 reads SVGIG (reference sequence). For the CDR3, the DNA is TGTGCCTGGAGTGTACAGGGGTCCGAGCAGTACTTC. Its translation is CAWSVQGSEQYF. The complete variable domain, with remaining parts taken from reference TRBV30 and TRBJ2-7, reads SQTIHQWPATLVQPVGSPLSLECTVEGTSNPNLYWYRQAAGRGLQLLFYSVGIGQISSEVPQNLSASRPQDRQFILSSKKLLLSDSGFYLCAWSVQGSEQYFGPGTRLTVT.

This chain uses TRBV29-1 with TRBJ1-2, with 12 bases aligning to TRBD1. V lost 5 bases and J lost 7; bases outside the gene matches: 5. The CDR3 runs to 13 residues. CDR1 and CDR2 (germline): SQVTM, ANQGSEA. CDR3 loop: CSVQGQGAPGYTF. The CDR3 coding sequence is TGCAGCGTTCAGGGACAGGGGGCGCCTGGCTACACCTTC.

This clone was counted between two and nine times. The rearrangement uses TRBV28 and TRBJ1-2, with D hard to call. The CDR3 spans 13 residues. From germline, CDR1 is MDHEN and CDR2 SYDVKM. With 7 bases removed from V and 2 bases from J, the gap between germline ends came to 11 bases. CDR3: CASIKGRNYGYTF. The CDR3, as DNA: TGTGCCAGCATTAAGGGCCGGAACTATGGCTACACCTTC.

This clone appeared once. The chain employs TRBV4-1 and TRBJ2-7, with 8 positions matching TRBD1. The CDR3 loop spans 16 amino acids. Per germline, CDR1 MGHRA and CDR2 YSYEKL. J was trimmed by 2 bases and V by 4 bases; bases with no gene match: 10. The CDR3 DNA sequence: TGCGCCAGCAGCCGGGACGGACAGGGCGATCCCTACGAGCAGTACTTC. Protein product: CASSRDGQGDPYEQYF.